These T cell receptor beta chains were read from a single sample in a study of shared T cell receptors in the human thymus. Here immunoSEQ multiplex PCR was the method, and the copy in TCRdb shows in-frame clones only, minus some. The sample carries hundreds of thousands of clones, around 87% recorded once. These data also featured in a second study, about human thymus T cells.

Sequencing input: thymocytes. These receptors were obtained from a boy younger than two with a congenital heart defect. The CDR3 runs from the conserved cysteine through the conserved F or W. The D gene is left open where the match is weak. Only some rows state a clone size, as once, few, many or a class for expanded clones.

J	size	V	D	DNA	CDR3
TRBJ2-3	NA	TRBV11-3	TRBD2	TGTGCCAGCAGCCCCGGGAGGGCCGCGCTGGATACGCAGTATTTT	CASSPGRAALDTQYF
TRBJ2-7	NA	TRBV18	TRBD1	TGTGCCAGCTCATCCCCCGGGACAGGCGCAGACGAGCAGTACTTC	CASSSPGTGADEQYF
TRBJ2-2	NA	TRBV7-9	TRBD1	TGTGCCAGCAGCTTGCTCCGGGACAGGGGTTCAGGCGCCGGGGAGCTGTTTTTT	CASSLLRDRGSGAGELFF
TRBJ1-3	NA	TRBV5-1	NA	TGCGCCAGCAGCTTGGCCAAAGGCGGATCTGGAAACACCATATATTTT	CASSLAKGGSGNTIYF
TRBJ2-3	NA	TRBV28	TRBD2	TGTGCCAGCAGTATGGGACTAGCGGGAGAAGCTACGCAGTATTTT	CASSMGLAGEATQYF
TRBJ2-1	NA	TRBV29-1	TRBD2	TGCAGCGTTGATAGGACTAGGCTCGATGAGCAGTTCTTC	CSVDRTRLDEQFF
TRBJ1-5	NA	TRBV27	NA	TGTGCCAGCAGTTTACACAGGGAGGGTCAGCCCCAGCATTTT	CASSLHREGQPQHF
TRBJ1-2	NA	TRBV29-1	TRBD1	TGCAGCGTTGGGGAAACAGGGGGGGCTGGCTACACCTTC	CSVGETGGAGYTF
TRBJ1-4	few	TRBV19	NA	TGTGCCAGTAGTGGGCAGGGGAGAGGTAATGAAAAACTGTTTTTT	CASSGQGRGNEKLFF
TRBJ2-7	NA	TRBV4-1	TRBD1	TGCGCCAGCAGCCAAGACCACAGGACAGGGGGGTACGAGCAGTACTTC	CASSQDHRTGGYEQYF
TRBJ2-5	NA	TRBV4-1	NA	TGCGCCAGCAGCCAAACCGTGCTGCGCGGACAAGAGACCCAGTACTTC	CASSQTVLRGQETQYF
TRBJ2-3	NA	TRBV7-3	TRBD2	TGTGCCAGCAGCCTATTAGCGGGCGGCTCTGAGGATACGCAGTATTTT	CASSLLAGGSEDTQYF
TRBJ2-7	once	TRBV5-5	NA	TGTGCCAGCAGCTTGGACACCTACGAGCAGTACTTC	CASSLDTYEQYF
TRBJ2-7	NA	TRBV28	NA	TGTGCCAGCAGTTTATCGGCAGGGGACGAGCAGTACTTC	CASSLSAGDEQYF
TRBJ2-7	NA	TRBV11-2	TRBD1	TGTGCCAGCAGCCGACAGGGCCTAGAGTACGAGCAGTACTTC	CASSRQGLEYEQYF
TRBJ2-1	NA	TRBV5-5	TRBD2	TGTGCCAGCAGCTTGGGACGGGGGGTGTTGAATGAGCAGTTCTTC	CASSLGRGVLNEQFF
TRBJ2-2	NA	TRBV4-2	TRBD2	TGTGCCAGCAGCCAAGGACTAGCAACCGGGGAGCTGTTTTTT	CASSQGLATGELFF
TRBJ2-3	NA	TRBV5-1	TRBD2	TGCGCCAGCAGCAAGGGACTAGCGGGAAGCACAGATACGCAGTATTTT	CASSKGLAGSTDTQYF
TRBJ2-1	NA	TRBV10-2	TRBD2	TGCGCCAGCAGTGGAAGACTAGCGGGAGTTTCTGAGCAGTTCTTC	CASSGRLAGVSEQFF
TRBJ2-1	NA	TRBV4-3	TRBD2	TGCGCCAGCAGCCAAGTTAAAAGGGGAAGGCGGGAGCTCGGCAATGAGCAGTTCTTC	CASSQVKRGRRELGNEQFF
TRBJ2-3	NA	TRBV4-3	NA	TGCGCCAGCAGCCTAAGTCGGGGTACGCAGTATTTT	CASSLSRGTQYF
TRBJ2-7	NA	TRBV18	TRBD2	TGTGCCAGCTCACCACCGTTCCCTCGTAGCGGGTCCCGACCCCCCTACGAGCAGTACTTC	CASSPPFPRSGSRPPYEQYF
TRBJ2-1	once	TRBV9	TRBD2	TGTGCCAGCAGCGTAGATTGCGGGAGGGGGGGGGATGAGCAGTTCTTC	CASSVDCGRGGDEQFF
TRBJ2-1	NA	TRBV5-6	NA	TGTGCCAGCAGGGCAGGGTCCAACAATGAGCAGTTCTTC	CASRAGSNNEQFF
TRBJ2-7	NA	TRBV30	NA	TGTGCCTGGTCCGGACACAGGGCCTACGAGCAGTACTTC	CAWSGHRAYEQYF
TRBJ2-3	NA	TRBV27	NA	TGTGCGGCGGGGCTCCCTAGCACAGATACGCAGTATTTT	CAAGLPSTDTQYF
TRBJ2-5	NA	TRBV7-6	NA	TGTGCCAGCAGCTTCCCTGAGACCCAGTACTTC	CASSFPETQYF
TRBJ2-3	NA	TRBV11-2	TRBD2	TGTGCCAGCAGCGACGCGGCGGGAGCGGATACGCAGTATTTT	CASSDAAGADTQYF
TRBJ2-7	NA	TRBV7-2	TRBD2	TGTGCCAGCAGCCAGACTAGCGGGTCATACGAGCAGTACTTC	CASSQTSGSYEQYF
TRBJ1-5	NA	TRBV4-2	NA	TGTGCCAGCAGCCAAGATTACCAGTTCCCGAATAGCAATCAGCCCCAGCATTTT	CASSQDYQFPNSNQPQHF
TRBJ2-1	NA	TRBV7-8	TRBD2	TGTGCCAGCAGCCTTCAGATACTAGCGGGGACTTACAATGAGCAGTTCTTC	CASSLQILAGTYNEQFF
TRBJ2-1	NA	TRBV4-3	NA	TGCGCCAGCAGCCAAGGCGGGGTATTCGGGGATGAGCAGTTCTTC	CASSQGGVFGDEQFF
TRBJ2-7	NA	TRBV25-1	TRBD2	TGTGCCAGCAGTAAGGATTGGTTGGGGGAGGGCTCCTACGAGCAGTACTTC	CASSKDWLGEGSYEQYF
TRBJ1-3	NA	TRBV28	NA	TGTGCCAGCAGTTTCCAGGGCCGCTTCTCTGGAAACACCATATATTTT	CASSFQGRFSGNTIYF
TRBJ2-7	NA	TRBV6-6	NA	TGTGCCAGCAGTTTCGCAAAACACTACGAGCAGTACTTC	CASSFAKHYEQYF
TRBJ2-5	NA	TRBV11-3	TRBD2	TGTGCCAGCAGCTTAGGCGGGGGGCTAGCGGGAGGGCCCCAGTACTTC	CASSLGGGLAGGPQYF
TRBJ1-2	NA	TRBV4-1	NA	TGCGCCAGCAGCACGACATGGGGGGTTGTCTATGGCTACACCTTC	CASSTTWGVVYGYTF
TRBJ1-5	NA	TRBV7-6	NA	TGTGCCAGCAGTTCTAGGGGTCCAGATCAGCCCCAGCATTTT	CASSSRGPDQPQHF
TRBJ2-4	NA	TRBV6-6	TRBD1	TGTGCCAGCGGGACAGGGAGGGTCAAAAACATTCAGTACTTC	CASGTGRVKNIQYF
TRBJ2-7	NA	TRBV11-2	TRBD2	TGTGCCAGCAGCCTGGGGTGGCGGGAGGCCCCCAACGAGCAGTACTTC	CASSLGWREAPNEQYF
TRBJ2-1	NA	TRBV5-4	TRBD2	TGTGCCAGCAGCCTGGGACTAGCGGGAGGTGGTGAGCAGTTCTTC	CASSLGLAGGGEQFF
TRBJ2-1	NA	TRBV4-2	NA	TGTGCCAGCAGCCAAAGGGTTGGGAGCGATTACAATGAGCAGTTCTTC	CASSQRVGSDYNEQFF
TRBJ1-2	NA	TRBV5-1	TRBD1	TGCGCCAGCAGCATTCTTAACGTGGGGACAGGGAACTATGGCTACACCTTC	CASSILNVGTGNYGYTF
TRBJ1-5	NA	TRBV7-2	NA	TGTGCCAGCAGCTTAGAACTCGAAGAGGGGGCCCAGCATTTT	CASSLELEEGAQHF
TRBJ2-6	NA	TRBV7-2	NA	TGTGCCAGCAGCGGAGAGAGGCCGGGCGTCCTGACTTTC	CASSGERPGVLTF
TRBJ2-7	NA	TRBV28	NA	TGTGCCAGCAGTTTCCCTCGCTACGAGCAGTACTTC	CASSFPRYEQYF
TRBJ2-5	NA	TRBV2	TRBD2	TGTGCCAGCAGTCCAGGGACTAGCGGGAGTGAGACCCAGTACTTC	CASSPGTSGSETQYF
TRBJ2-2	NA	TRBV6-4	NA	TGTGCCAGCAGTGAGGGGGAGGCCGGGGAGCTGTTTTTT	CASSEGEAGELFF
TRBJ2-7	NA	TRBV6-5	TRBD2	TGTGCCAGCAGTTACCGGACTAGCCGGGCCTACGAGCAGTACTTC	CASSYRTSRAYEQYF
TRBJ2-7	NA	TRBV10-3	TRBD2	TGTGCCATCAGCCCTTGGGGGCTAGCGGGGCTCTACGAGCAGTACTTC	CAISPWGLAGLYEQYF
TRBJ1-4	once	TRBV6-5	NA	TGTGCCAGCAGTTACTCCACTACGGGAGATGAAAAACTGTTTTTT	CASSYSTTGDEKLFF
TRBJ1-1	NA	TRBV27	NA	TGTGCCAGCAGTTTCAGAGCCGACAAGAACACTGAAGCTTTCTTT	CASSFRADKNTEAFF
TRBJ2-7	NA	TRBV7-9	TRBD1	TGTGCCAGCAGCGGGTCTACAGGGGAACCCTACGAGCAGTACTTC	CASSGSTGEPYEQYF
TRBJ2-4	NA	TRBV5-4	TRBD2	TGTGCCAGCAGCTTGGGGCTAGCGGGAGTAGGCCAGGCCAAAAACATTCAGTACTTC	CASSLGLAGVGQAKNIQYF
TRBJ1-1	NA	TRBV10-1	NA	TGCGCCAGCAGTGAGTCGAGGGATATGAACACTGAAGCTTTCTTT	CASSESRDMNTEAFF
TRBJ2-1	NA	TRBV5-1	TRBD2	TGCGCCAGCAGCCCCCCCCGCGTGGACCCCGGGAAAAAGCGTCTAGCGGGGAGCACCCATGAGCAGTTCTTC	CASSPPRVDPGKKRLAGSTHEQFF
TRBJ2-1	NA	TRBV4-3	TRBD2	TGCGCCAGCAGCCAAGATCTCCCCCGGGCGGCTAGCGGAAACAATGAGCAGTTCTTC	CASSQDLPRAASGNNEQFF